This T cell receptor beta chain was identified during a study of blood T cell repertoires in COVID-19. The method was immunoSEQ multiplex PCR; TCRdb's version includes in-frame clones alone and lacks a portion of them. Of about 230,000 clones in the sample, approximately 87% were seen once. V was trimmed by 7 bases and J by 0 bases, leaving 8 bases between them. This CDR3 comprises 13 residues. Germline V CDR1 and CDR2: KGHDR, SFDVKD. The sequence derives from an older woman with active or convalescent COVID-19. Sequencing was performed on peripheral blood. The chain employs TRBV24-1 and TRBJ1-1; D may be TRBD1 (6 bases). The CDR3 spells CATRDSMNTEAFF. CDR3 sequence (DNA): TGTGCCACCAGGGACAGCATGAACACTGAAGCTTTCTTT.